The 9 T cell receptor beta chains given below trace back to one sample, sequenced in a study of beta chain features in type 1 diabetes (dated by TCRdb to 2017 to 2018). Antigen specificity for these receptors is unknown. What the research found in general, with its limitations: In all four CD4+ subsets, TCRB CDR3 length was moderately but significantly shorter in type 1 diabetes patients.

Receptors were amplified or captured by the immunoSEQ multiplex PCR assay. All of the isolated RNA was reverse transcribed with the High Capacity cDNA Reverse Transcription Kit, so expressed TCRB transcripts were sequenced. TCRdb obtained this table from immuneACCESS and retained in-frame rearrangements with V and J assigned. These tables miss some clones; where compared with another copy, unresolved V genes account for less than half of the shortfall, and the remainder is unexplained. The sample includes 550,000 to 850,000 clones, with around 15% observed a single time. The leading ten clones occupy around 0.022% of the sample. Sample: naive CD4+ T cells from blood. The label giving this sample's cell subset or site can be read as: true naive CD4+ T cells. These receptors all stem from a man aged 18 to 29 with type 1 diabetes.

The rearrangement joins TRBV6-1 to TRBJ1-1, with D perhaps TRBD1 (5 bases). Germline V CDR1 and CDR2: MNHNS, SASEGT. The CDR3 loop spans 13 amino acids. V dropped 6 bases and J dropped 4 bases, with 12 bases sitting between them. The chain's CDR3 is CASSDLGGTEAFF. DNA of the CDR3: TGTGCCAGCAGCGACTTGGGGGGCACTGAAGCTTTCTTT.

In its sample, this clone was seen a few times. The chain carries TRBV5-1 and TRBJ2-3, with TRBD2 matching over 11 bases. The CDR3 extends over 16 amino acids. CDR1 and CDR2 (germline): SGHRS, YFSETQ. J lost 0 bases, V lost 3 bases, and 3 bases had no gene match. The CDR3 coding sequence is TGCGCCAGCAGCTGGGGACTAGCGGCTAGCACAGATACGCAGTATTTT. Protein product: CASSWGLAASTDTQYF. Combining the CDR3 with reference TRBV5-1 and TRBJ2-3 gives the whole variable domain KAGVTQTPRYLIKTRGQQVTLSCSPISGHRSVSWYQQTPGQGLQFLFEYFSETQRNKGNFPGRFSGRQFSNSRSEMNVSTLELGDSALYLCASSWGLAASTDTQYFGPGTRLTVL.

The table lists this clone with a few counts. The V call is TRBV6-5, the J call TRBJ2-7; 9 nucleotides match TRBD1. Germline assignment: CDR1 MNHEY and CDR2 SVGAGI. The CDR3 totals 14 residues. J gave up 2 bases and V 5 bases, and 4 bases lay outside the gene matches. CDR3 sequence reads: CASSRDREAYEQYF. CDR3 bases: TGTGCCAGCAGTCGGGACAGGGAGGCCTACGAGCAGTACTTC.

This clone was picked up a small number of times. The chain couples TRBV14 to TRBJ2-5, with D unresolved. Trimming shortened V by 4 bases and J by 2 bases, and 11 bases separated the two germline ends. The germline gives CDR1 SGHDN, CDR2 FVKESK. The CDR3 is 14 amino acids. CDR3 bases: TGTGCCAGCAGCCCGCGGCCGACGCAAGAGACCCAGTACTTC. This sequence encodes CASSPRPTQETQYF.

The rearrangement links TRBV29-1 to TRBJ1-3; D is undetermined. The V gene lost 1 base and the J gene lost 4 bases, with 5 bases spanning the gap. The CDR3 covers 12 residues. Germline assignment: CDR1 SQVTM and CDR2 ANQGSEA. This CDR3 is CSVEVSGNTIYF. The CDR3 DNA sequence: TGCAGCGTTGAAGTTTCCGGAAACACCATATATTTT.

This clone has a handful of counts. The rearrangement links TRBV30 to TRBJ2-7; 8 bases fit TRBD1. J gave up 12 bases and V 5 bases, and 18 bases lay outside the gene matches. Germline-derived CDR1 and CDR2 are GTSNPN and SVGIG (reference sequence). CDR3 length: 14 amino acids. This CDR3 is CAWAGTGRTYLGYF. The CDR3 nucleotides are TGTGCCTGGGCCGGGACAGGCCGGACATATTTAGGGTACTTC.

V and J are TRBV4-1 and TRBJ1-4, with D perhaps TRBD1 (5 bases). This CDR3 region has 15 residues. From germline, CDR1 is MGHRA and CDR2 YSYEKL. V lost 4 bases and J lost 7, with 16 bases in between. CDR3 loop: CASSLSGGVIEKLFF. The CDR3 DNA reads as TGCGCCAGCAGCCTGTCTGGGGGGGTGATTGAAAAACTGTTTTTT.

V is TRBV29-1 and J is TRBJ1-4; TRBD1 matches 8 bases. Germline trimming cut 5 bases from V and 3 bases from J; bases unmatched to any gene: 8. The CDR3 spans 15 residues. CDR1 is SQVTM and CDR2 is ANQGSEA in the germline V gene. CDR3 DNA sequence: TGCAGCGTTAGGACAGGGTCCGGGGCTAATGAAAAACTGTTTTTT. This translates into CSVRTGSGANEKLFF.

In this sample, this clone turned up a few times. The V call is TRBV7-9, the J call TRBJ1-5, with a weak D call TRBD1 (5 bases). The ends were cut back, 5 bases at V and 9 bases at J, with 14 bases in the middle. The CDR3 is made up of 13 amino acids. Germline assignment: CDR1 SEHNR and CDR2 FQNEAQ (reference sequence). The CDR3 protein is CASSPGTFRPQHF. The CDR3 DNA follows: TGTGCCAGCAGCCCCGGGACTTTTAGGCCCCAGCATTTT.